This T cell receptor (beta chain) is from a study of blood T cell repertoires in COVID-19. Study-level information: PBMCs, B-cell-depleted T cells, or T cells provided the cDNA or gDNA that made up the material.

Study processing details: Scientists estimated how many nucleated cells there were by amplifying reference gene primers. Here immunoSEQ multiplex PCR was the method, and the copy in TCRdb shows in-frame clones only, minus some. That table supplies the V and J calls and clone size; D and trimming were determined from the DNA. The sample lists tens of thousands of clones; more than 85% were seen once. V lost 0 bases and J lost 0, with 9 bases in between. Germline CDR1 is SGHRS and CDR2 is YFSETQ. The CDR3 contains 15 residues. Sequencing was performed on peripheral blood. The V gene is TRBV5-1, the J gene TRBJ1-1; D remains ambiguous. The TCR sequence derives from a man older than 75 with active or convalescent COVID-19. The CDR3 coding sequence is TGCGCCAGCAGCTTGGTCGGGAATATGAACACTGAAGCTTTCTTT. It encodes CASSLVGNMNTEAFF.